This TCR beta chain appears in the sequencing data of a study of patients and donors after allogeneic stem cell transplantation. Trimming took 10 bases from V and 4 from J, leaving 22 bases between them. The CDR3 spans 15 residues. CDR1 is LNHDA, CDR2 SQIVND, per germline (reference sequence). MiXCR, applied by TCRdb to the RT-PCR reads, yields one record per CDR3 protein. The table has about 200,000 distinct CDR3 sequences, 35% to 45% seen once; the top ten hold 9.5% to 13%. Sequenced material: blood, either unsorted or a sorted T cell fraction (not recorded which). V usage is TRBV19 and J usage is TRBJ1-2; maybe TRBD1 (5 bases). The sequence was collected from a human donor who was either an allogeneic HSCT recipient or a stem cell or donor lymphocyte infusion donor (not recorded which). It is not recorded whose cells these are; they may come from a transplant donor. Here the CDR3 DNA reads TGTGCCACTTCACAGGAAGCGAAGCCTCTCTATGGCTACACCTTC. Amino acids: CATSQEAKPLYGYTF.